The present T cell receptor beta chain was sequenced within a study of blood T cells in healthy people across ages. Study results and limitations: A roughly linear fall in TCR beta diversity per million T cells was seen with increasing age. In these data, TCR beta diversity tracked strongly with naive T cell percentage. With donor CMV status unknown, expanded clonotype changes were possibly confounded.

As regards this clonotype: Its target is not known.

The CDR3 is made up of 14 amino acids. Trimming cost V 1 base and J 8 bases; bases outside gene matches: 6. CDR1 is SEHNR and CDR2 is FQNEAQ in the germline V gene (reference sequence). Isolated per sample were at least 7 million PBMCs. Then a second PCR, running roughly 7 to 12 cycles, was carried out with a sample-barcoded 5' primer and a J-beta primer mix. TCRdb called the 5' RACE reads again in MiXCR, with one record for every CDR3 protein. This sample carries about 400,000 distinct CDR3 sequences, about half of them seen once, and the ten largest clones take over 40%. The sample taken for sequencing was blood. The chain couples TRBV7-9 to TRBJ1-2; TRBD1 agrees at 8 bases. The TCR comes from a man aged 60 to 75 in good health. CDR3 sequence reads: CASSLDGTGIGYTF. The CDR3 DNA sequence: TGTGCCAGCAGCTTAGATGGGACAGGCATCGGCTACACCTTC.